This entry is about one T cell receptor beta chain. This sample was included in a study of long-term antiretroviral therapy in people with HIV. The assay, immunoSEQ v3.0, was run at survey level. Clones were sequenced by immunoSEQ multiplex PCR, and TCRdb holds only the in-frame ones, with some missing. Of roughly 7,800 clones listed, 82% are singletons. The germline V gene encodes CDR1 MNHEY and CDR2 SMNVEV (reference sequence). The CDR3 has 15 amino acids. Trimming cost V 6 bases and J 0 bases, with 15 bases left between them. The receptor was derived from a man aged 35 to 55 with HIV. The sequencing used unsorted PBMCs, collected 0.1 years after starting antiretroviral therapy. This chain uses TRBV27 with TRBJ2-7; D gene ambiguous. This CDR3 reads CASSNSVSPSYEQYF. CDR3 DNA sequence: TGTGCCAGCAGCAATTCGGTCTCTCCCTCCTACGAGCAGTACTTC.